Listed below are T cell receptor beta chains from one sample, sequenced in a study of radiotherapy plus CTLA-4 blockade in lung cancer. TCRdb's copy holds only in-frame clones and misses some; the assay was immunoSEQ multiplex PCR. This sample has fewer than 140,000 clones, with 70% to 90% found just once. This specimen consisted of peripheral blood, obtained from a patient treated with radiotherapy plus ipilimumab. All receptors derive from a human donor with non-small cell lung cancer that progressed on radiotherapy plus ipilimumab. Some clones in this sample may be carry-over from other donors' samples. The CDR3 runs from the conserved cysteine through the conserved F or W. D genes are given only for firm matches.

D: TRBD1; length: 15; J: TRBJ1-6; V: TRBV5-4; CDR3: CASSLGQGRRSPLHF
D: TRBD1; length: 16; J: TRBJ2-2; V: TRBV7-8; CDR3: CASSIRQGANPGELFF
D: .; length: 15; J: TRBJ1-2; V: TRBV7-2; CDR3: CASSLSFRAENGYTF
D: .; length: 13; J: TRBJ2-7; V: TRBV10-3; CDR3: CAISLTENYEQYF
D: .; length: 17; J: TRBJ1-5; V: TRBV4-2; CDR3: CASSQVGDTYSNQPQHF
D: .; length: 15; J: TRBJ2-1; V: TRBV11-3; CDR3: CASSPGRTSYNEQFF
D: .; length: 16; J: TRBJ2-7; V: TRBV19; CDR3: CASSKGQVGGYYEQYF
D: .; length: 14; J: TRBJ1-5; V: TRBV6-5; CDR3: CASEAAGHNQPQHF
D: .; length: 13; J: TRBJ1-1; V: TRBV6-4; CDR3: CASVEGTNTEAFF
D: .; length: 14; J: TRBJ1-1; V: TRBV6-5; CDR3: CASIADRFSTEAFF
D: .; length: 14; J: TRBJ1-2; V: TRBV2; CDR3: CASMKGRVNYGYTF
D: TRBD2; length: 17; J: TRBJ2-5; V: TRBV4-1; CDR3: CASSQDGISGGQETQYF
D: .; length: 14; J: TRBJ1-1; V: TRBV5-6; CDR3: CASREMTGNTEAFF
D: .; length: 16; J: TRBJ1-2; V: TRBV15; CDR3: CATSRVPTGSNYGYTF
D: TRBD1; length: 16; J: TRBJ1-3; V: TRBV7-9; CDR3: CASSFGTGGSGNTIYF
D: .; length: 14; J: TRBJ2-5; V: TRBV9; CDR3: CASSVDPTIETQYF
D: .; length: 17; J: TRBJ2-5; V: TRBV19; CDR3: CASSTRSGPVSQETQYF
D: .; length: 13; J: TRBJ1-1; V: TRBV5-1; CDR3: CASSFGLNTEAFF
D: .; length: 13; J: TRBJ2-3; V: TRBV11-2; CDR3: CASSLDLTDTQYF
D: .; length: 15; J: TRBJ2-3; V: TRBV7-7; CDR3: CASSRSASITDTQYF